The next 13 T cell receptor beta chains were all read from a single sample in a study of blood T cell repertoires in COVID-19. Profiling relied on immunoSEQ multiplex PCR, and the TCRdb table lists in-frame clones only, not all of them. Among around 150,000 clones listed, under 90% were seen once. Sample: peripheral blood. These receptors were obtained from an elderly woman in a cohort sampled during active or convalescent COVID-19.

CDR3 sequence reads: CATSDTGTNYNEQFF. CDR3 sequence (DNA): TGTGCCACCAGTGATACCGGGACAAATTACAATGAGCAGTTCTTC. This chain joins TRBV24-1 and TRBJ2-1; perhaps TRBD1 as D (6 bases). Trimming removed 3 bases at V and 4 bases at J, with 12 bases between. CDR1 is KGHDR, CDR2 SFDVKD, per germline. This CDR3 has 15 residues.

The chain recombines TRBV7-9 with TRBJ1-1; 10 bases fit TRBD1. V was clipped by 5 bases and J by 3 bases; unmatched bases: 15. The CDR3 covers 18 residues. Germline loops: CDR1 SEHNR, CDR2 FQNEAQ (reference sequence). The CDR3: CASSVPGTTGGLDTEAFF. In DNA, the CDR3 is TGTGCCAGCAGCGTACCGGGGACGACAGGGGGCCTAGACACTGAAGCTTTCTTT.

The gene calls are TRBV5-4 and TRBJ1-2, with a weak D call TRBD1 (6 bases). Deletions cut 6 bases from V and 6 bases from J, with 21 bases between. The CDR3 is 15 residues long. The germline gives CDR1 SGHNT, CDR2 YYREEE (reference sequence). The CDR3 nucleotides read TGTGCCAGCACCCCCTTGGGGGGGGCCACTCATGGCTACACCTTC. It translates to CASTPLGGATHGYTF.

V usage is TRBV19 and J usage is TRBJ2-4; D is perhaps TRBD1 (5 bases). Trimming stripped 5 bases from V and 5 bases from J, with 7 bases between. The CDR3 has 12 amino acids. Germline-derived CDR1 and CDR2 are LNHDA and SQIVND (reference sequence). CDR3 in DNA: TGTGCCAGTAGTCCCAGGGAAAACATTCAGTACTTC. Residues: CASSPRENIQYF.

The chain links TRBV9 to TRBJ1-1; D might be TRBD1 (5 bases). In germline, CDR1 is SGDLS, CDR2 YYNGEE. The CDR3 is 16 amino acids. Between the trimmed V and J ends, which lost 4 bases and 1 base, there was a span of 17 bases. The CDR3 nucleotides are TGTGCCAGCAGCTGGGGCTCAGGTCTGCCGAACACTGAAGCTTTCTTT. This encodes CASSWGSGLPNTEAFF.

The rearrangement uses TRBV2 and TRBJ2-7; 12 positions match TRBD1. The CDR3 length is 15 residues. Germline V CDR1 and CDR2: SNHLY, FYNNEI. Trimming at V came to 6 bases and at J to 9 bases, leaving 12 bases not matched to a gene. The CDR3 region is CASRAGTGGPYLQYF. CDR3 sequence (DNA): TGTGCCAGCAGGGCAGGGACAGGGGGCCCATATTTGCAGTACTTC.

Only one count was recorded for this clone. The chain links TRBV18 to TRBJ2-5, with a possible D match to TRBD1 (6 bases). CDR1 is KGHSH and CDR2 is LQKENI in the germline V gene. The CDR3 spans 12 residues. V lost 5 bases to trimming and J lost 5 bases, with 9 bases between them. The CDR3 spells CASSVDRETQYF. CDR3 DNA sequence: TGTGCCAGCTCAGTCGACAGGGAGACCCAGTACTTC. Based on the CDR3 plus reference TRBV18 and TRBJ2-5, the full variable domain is NAGVMQNPRHLVRRRGQEARLRCSPMKGHSHVYWYRQLPEEGLKFMVYLQKENIIDESGMPKERFSAEFPKEGPSILRIQQVVRGDSAAYFCASSVDRETQYFGPGTRLLVL.

The CDR3 spells CASRPRDSSKDAFF. The CDR3 nucleotides read TGTGCCAGCAGACCCCGAGACAGTTCGAAAGACGCTTTCTTT. This chain joins TRBV6-1 and TRBJ1-1; possible D gene TRBD1, 5 bases. This CDR3 has 14 residues. The germline gives CDR1 MNHNS, CDR2 SASEGT. Trimming cost V 6 bases and J 11 bases, with 22 bases left between them.

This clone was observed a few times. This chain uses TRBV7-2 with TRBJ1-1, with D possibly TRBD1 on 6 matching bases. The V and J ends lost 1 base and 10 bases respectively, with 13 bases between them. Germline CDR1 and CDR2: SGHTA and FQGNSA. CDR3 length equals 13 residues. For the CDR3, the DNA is TGTGCCAGCAGCTTAGAGGGGGGGCTTGTAGCTTTCTTT. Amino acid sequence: CASSLEGGLVAFF.

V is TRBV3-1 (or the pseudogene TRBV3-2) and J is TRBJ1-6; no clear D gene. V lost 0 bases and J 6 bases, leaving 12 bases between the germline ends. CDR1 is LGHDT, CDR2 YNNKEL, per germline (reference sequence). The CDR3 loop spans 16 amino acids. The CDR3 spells CASSQEGGKTNSPLHF. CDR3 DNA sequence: TGTGCCAGCAGCCAAGAGGGAGGGAAGACTAATTCACCCCTCCACTTT.

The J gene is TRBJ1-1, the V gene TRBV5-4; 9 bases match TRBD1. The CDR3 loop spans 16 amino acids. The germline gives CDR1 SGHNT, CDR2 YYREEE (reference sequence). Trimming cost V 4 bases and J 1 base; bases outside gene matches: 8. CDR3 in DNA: TGTGCCAGCAGCATGGGCGGGACAGGGTCGAACACTGAAGCTTTCTTT. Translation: CASSMGGTGSNTEAFF.

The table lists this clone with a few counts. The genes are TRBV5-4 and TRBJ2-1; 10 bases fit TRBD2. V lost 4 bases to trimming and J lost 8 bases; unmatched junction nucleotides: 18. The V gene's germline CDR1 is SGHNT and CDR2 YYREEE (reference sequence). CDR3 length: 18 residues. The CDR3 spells CASSTRGVSGGPLYEQFF. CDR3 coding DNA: TGTGCCAGCAGCACAAGGGGGGTTAGCGGGGGGCCCCTTTATGAGCAGTTCTTC.

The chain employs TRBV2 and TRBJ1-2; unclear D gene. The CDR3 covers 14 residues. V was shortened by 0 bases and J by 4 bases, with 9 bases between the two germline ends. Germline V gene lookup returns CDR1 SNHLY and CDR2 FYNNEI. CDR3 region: CASSEAGSRYGYTF. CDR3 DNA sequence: TGTGCCAGCAGTGAAGCTGGGAGTCGCTATGGCTACACCTTC.